Shown below are 30 T cell receptor beta chains from a single sample sequenced in a study of shared clonotypes between healthy human individuals. Sequencing used immunoSEQ multiplex PCR; TCRdb keeps in-frame clones, though not all of them. The sample yields approximately 2.5 million clones, approximately 94% seen once. Sequencing was performed on naive CD4+ T cells from PBMCs. The subset here: CD45RA+ positively selected. The receptors were gathered from a man younger than 30 in good health. Some clones in this sample may be carry-over from other donors' samples.

About this clone: The same CDR3 also results from other DNA sequences found in this sample. The rearrangement links TRBV7-3 to TRBJ2-1; 11 nucleotides match TRBD2. The germline gives CDR1 SGHTA, CDR2 FQGTGA. This CDR3 contains 14 residues. Trimming took 2 bases from V and 8 from J; bases not matched to a gene: 2. The CDR3 region has the DNA TGTGCCAGCAGCTTAGGGACTAGCGGAGATGAGCAGTTCTTC. It yields the protein CASSLGTSGDEQFF.

In DNA form, the CDR3 reads TGTGCCAGCAGCCCTCTGGGACAGGGACCAGACGACACCATATATTTT. It encodes CASSPLGQGPDDTIYF. This chain uses TRBV28 with TRBJ1-3, with 9 bases identical to TRBD1. The V gene's germline CDR1 is MDHEN and CDR2 SYDVKM. The CDR3 covers 16 residues. V lost 6 bases and J lost 8; bases outside the gene matches: 14.

This clone was detected only a few times. This chain links TRBV6-5 with TRBJ1-1; 8 positions agree with TRBD1. The ends lost 6 bases at V and 5 bases at J; junction bases unmatched: 8. This CDR3 comprises 14 residues. Germline CDR1 and CDR2: MNHEY and SVGAGI. The CDR3 nucleotides are TGTGCCAGCAGAGGCGCAGGGGGCCGGACTGAAGCTTTCTTT. Residues: CASRGAGGRTEAFF.

The chain carries TRBV7-2 and TRBJ2-5, with D unresolved. This CDR3 is 13 amino acids long. The ends were cut back, 5 bases at V and 11 bases at J, with 18 bases in the middle. Germline V gene lookup returns CDR1 SGHTA and CDR2 FQGNSA. The CDR3 nucleotides are TGTGCCAGCAGCCCGCCCCTCCCGTTGGAGCAGTACTTC. Translated, it gives CASSPPLPLEQYF.

The V and J genes are TRBV7-3 and TRBJ2-5, with 8 bases lining up with TRBD2. This CDR3 is built from 14 residues. The trim removed 4 bases at V and 4 bases at J, leaving 5 bases unmatched. Germline loops: CDR1 SGHTA, CDR2 FQGTGA. The DNA of the CDR3 is TGTGCCAGCAGCTGGGGACTAGATGGAGAGACCCAGTACTTC. Translating it yields CASSWGLDGETQYF.

The chain joins TRBV5-4 to TRBJ1-3; D possibly corresponds to TRBD1 (6 bases). Trimming left V 2 bases short and J 1 base short, with 16 bases between. The germline V gene has CDR1 SGHNT and CDR2 YYREEE (reference sequence). CDR3 length equals 17 residues. CDR3 amino acids: CASSFIQGRESGNTIYF. The DNA of the CDR3 is TGTGCCAGCAGCTTCATACAGGGAAGGGAGTCTGGAAACACCATATATTTT.

The CDR3 bases are TGTGCCAGCAGTTTACGACCTTGGGGTAGCGGGAGTTTGAATGAGCAGTTCTTC. Protein product: CASSLRPWGSGSLNEQFF. This rearrangement joins TRBV28 to TRBJ2-1, with 9 nucleotides matching TRBD2. With 2 bases clipped from V and 7 bases from J, the junction kept 15 bases outside the gene matches. There are 18 residues in the CDR3. The germline gives CDR1 MDHEN, CDR2 SYDVKM.

This chain joins TRBV4-1 and TRBJ2-1; 10 bases match TRBD2. V was clipped by 7 bases and J by 4 bases; unmatched bases: 7. Per the germline V gene, CDR1 is MGHRA and CDR2 is YSYEKL. The length of the CDR3 is 15 residues. DNA of the CDR3: TGCGCCAGCACGATGACTAGCGGGCATTACAATGAGCAGTTCTTC. Its translation: CASTMTSGHYNEQFF.

The chain combines TRBV18 with TRBJ1-4, with D maybe TRBD1 (6 bases). The CDR3 covers 16 residues. V lost 3 bases and J lost 8, with 19 bases in between. From germline, CDR1 is KGHSH and CDR2 LQKENI. The CDR3: CASSPSGQREPEKLFF. The CDR3 DNA reads TGTGCCAGCTCACCCTCCGGACAGCGCGAGCCCGAAAAACTGTTTTTT.

The V gene is TRBV29-1, the J gene TRBJ2-5; D gene uncertain. V gave up 6 bases and J gave up 4 bases, with 12 bases separating them. Germline CDR1 reads SQVTM; CDR2 reads ANQGSEA. The CDR3 consists of 12 residues. The CDR3: CSVRLSAETQYF. The DNA of the CDR3 is TGCAGCGTGCGTCTGAGTGCAGAGACCCAGTACTTC.

In its sample, this clone was seen once. CDR3: CASSEGQAFYGYTF. In DNA form, the CDR3 reads TGTGCCAGCAGTGAGGGACAGGCGTTCTATGGCTACACCTTC. The V call is TRBV6-1, the J call TRBJ1-2, with 8 positions matching TRBD1. The CDR3 covers 14 residues. The V gene's germline CDR1 is MNHNS and CDR2 SASEGT. The trim removed 3 bases at V and 4 bases at J, leaving 4 bases unmatched.

This CDR3 reads CAWSKGQAYEQYF. The CDR3 DNA reads as TGTGCCTGGAGTAAAGGACAGGCCTACGAGCAGTACTTC. This chain joins TRBV30 and TRBJ2-7; TRBD1 agrees at 7 bases. The CDR3 runs to 13 residues. Germline V CDR1 and CDR2: GTSNPN, SVGIG (reference sequence). V was clipped by 2 bases and J by 2 bases; unmatched bases: 3.

The chain uses TRBV6-4 and TRBJ2-1; 9 nucleotides agree with TRBD1. The CDR3 spans 18 residues. After removal of 5 bases from V and 6 bases from J, the junction contained 17 bases not matched to a gene. Germline-derived CDR1 and CDR2 are MRHNA and SNTAGT. The CDR3 DNA sequence: TGTGCCAGCAGTCCCCGATCACTACCCGGGACAGGGTTCAATGAGCAGTTCTTC. Its translation is CASSPRSLPGTGFNEQFF.

J is TRBJ2-3 and V is TRBV11-2, with 8 positions matching TRBD2. The CDR3 contains 15 residues. Germline V gene lookup returns CDR1 SGHAT and CDR2 FQNNGV. The V gene end was trimmed by 5 bases and the J gene end by 2 bases; junction bases not matched to a gene: 6. Here the CDR3 reads CASSPLAGFTDTQYF. CDR3 nucleotides: TGTGCCAGCAGCCCTCTAGCGGGCTTCACAGATACGCAGTATTTT.

Only one count was recorded for this clone. The CDR3 region is CASSLYVQKGVEPPYEQYF. In DNA form, the CDR3 reads TGCGCCAGCAGCTTATATGTGCAGAAAGGTGTCGAACCCCCCTACGAGCAGTACTTC. The genes are TRBV5-1 and TRBJ2-7; D is unclear. The germline V gene has CDR1 SGHRS and CDR2 YFSETQ. Trimming stripped 2 bases from V and 2 bases from J, with 26 bases between. This CDR3 is built from 19 residues.

The rearrangement uses TRBV6-1 and TRBJ1-5; weak D call: TRBD1 (5 bases). V lost 7 bases and J lost 1, with 14 bases in between. This CDR3 has 15 residues. Looked up from germline, CDR1 is MNHNS and CDR2 is SASEGT. The CDR3 reads CASIPAGGSNQPQHF. Here the CDR3 DNA reads TGTGCCAGCATCCCAGCGGGGGGGAGCAATCAGCCCCAGCATTTT.

V usage is TRBV5-1 and J usage is TRBJ2-1; 8 nucleotides line up with TRBD1. Losses at the gene ends were 0 bases for V and 12 bases for J; bases not matched to a gene: 2. Looked up from germline, CDR1 is SGHRS and CDR2 is YFSETQ. This CDR3 spans 12 amino acids. The CDR3 coding sequence is TGCGCCAGCAGCTTGGATACAGGGGGGCAGTTCTTC. It is translated as CASSLDTGGQFF.

A word on this clone: Other nucleotide sequences in the sample specify the same CDR3. The rearrangement joins TRBV6-1 to TRBJ2-7, with TRBD1 as a possible D gene (6 bases). Germline lookup yields CDR1 MNHNS and CDR2 SASEGT. The V end lost 0 bases, the J end lost 2 bases, and 11 bases lay between the germline ends. The length of the CDR3 is 15 residues. CDR3 bases: TGTGCCAGCAGTGAAGCGCTCAGGGGTACCTACGAGCAGTACTTC. This translates into CASSEALRGTYEQYF.

The chain combines TRBV27 with TRBJ2-7; TRBD1 agrees at 7 bases. Trimming removed 4 bases from V and 2 bases from J; junction bases left unmatched: 11. CDR1 MNHEY and CDR2 SMNVEV come from the germline V gene (reference sequence). The CDR3 sequence is 16 residues long. CDR3 nucleotide sequence: TGTGCCAGCAGTTCCCCTACCGGGACAGCTACCTACGAGCAGTACTTC. Its translation is CASSSPTGTATYEQYF.

The chain employs TRBV5-1 and TRBJ2-7, with 11 bases that match TRBD2. J was trimmed by 5 bases and V by 0 bases; bases with no gene match: 7. This CDR3 comprises 16 residues. Germline CDR1 reads SGHRS; CDR2 reads YFSETQ. This CDR3 reads CASSLGTSGRADEQYF. The CDR3 DNA reads TGCGCCAGCAGCTTGGGGACTAGCGGGCGAGCCGACGAGCAGTACTTC.

CDR3 DNA: TGTGCCAGCACCTCCGGGACGGCCTTTGGCTACACCTTC. The encoded protein is CASTSGTAFGYTF. The chain is built from TRBV28 and TRBJ1-2; perhaps TRBD1 as D (5 bases). Trimming took 7 bases from V and 7 from J, leaving 16 bases between them. Looked up from germline, CDR1 is MDHEN and CDR2 is SYDVKM. The CDR3 covers 13 residues.

Turning to this clone: Other DNA sequences in the same sample also yield this CDR3. The gene calls are TRBV6-5 and TRBJ1-2; 7 positions match TRBD1. Germline V gene data show CDR1 as MNHEY and CDR2 as SVGAGI. V shed 6 bases and J 3 bases; nucleotides not matched to a gene: 4. The CDR3 runs to 13 residues. The CDR3 DNA reads as TGTGCCAGCAGGCTTACAGGGGACTATGGCTACACCTTC. Translated, it gives CASRLTGDYGYTF.

This CDR3 is CASSPRTGPYEQYF. In DNA, the CDR3 is TGTGCCAGCAGCCCGAGGACAGGACCGTACGAGCAGTACTTC. This chain uses TRBV7-9 with TRBJ2-7; 7 positions agree with TRBD1. The V gene's germline CDR1 is SEHNR and CDR2 FQNEAQ (reference sequence). Unmatched junction bases numbered 8, after V lost 5 bases and J lost 4 bases. This CDR3 is built from 14 residues.

The chain combines TRBV4-1 with TRBJ2-5; D assignment may be TRBD1 or TRBD2 (5 bases each). In germline, CDR1 is MGHRA, CDR2 YSYEKL. The CDR3 spans 18 residues. The V gene lost 3 bases and the J gene lost 0 bases, with 20 bases spanning the gap. This chain's CDR3 is CASSHPQYRGRYQETQYF. CDR3 sequence (DNA): TGCGCCAGCAGCCACCCCCAGTACCGGGGCCGGTACCAAGAGACCCAGTACTTC.

J is TRBJ2-4 and V is TRBV6-6; possibly TRBD1 for D (5 bases). This CDR3 spans 14 amino acids. Trimming took 4 bases from V and 4 from J, leaving 11 bases between them. CDR1 MNHNY and CDR2 SVGAGI come from the germline V gene (reference sequence). The CDR3 nucleotides are TGTGCCAGCAGTTGGGTTGGGGCAAAAAACATTCAGTACTTC. This sequence encodes CASSWVGAKNIQYF.

The chain recombines TRBV5-1 with TRBJ2-3, with TRBD2 matching 9 bases. This CDR3 region has 15 residues. Germline loops: CDR1 SGHRS, CDR2 YFSETQ. Unmatched junction bases numbered 8, after V lost 6 bases and J lost 3 bases. The CDR3 loop reads CASNNTTSGTDTQYF. The CDR3 region has the DNA TGCGCCAGCAATAATACGACTAGCGGTACAGATACGCAGTATTTT.

Here the CDR3 reads CASSPYRGSMNTEAFF. CDR3 coding DNA: TGTGCCAGCAGCCCGTACAGGGGTAGCATGAACACTGAAGCTTTCTTT. The rearrangement links TRBV7-9 to TRBJ1-1; 7 nucleotides line up with TRBD1. The J segment lost 0 bases and the V segment lost 5 bases, leaving 9 bases of the junction unmatched. There are 16 residues in the CDR3. Germline V lookup: CDR1 SEHNR, CDR2 FQNEAQ (reference sequence).

The chain is built from TRBV4-1 and TRBJ2-7, with D uncertain. The CDR3 extends over 15 amino acids. With 6 bases removed from V and 0 bases from J, the gap between germline ends came to 15 bases. Germline lookup yields CDR1 MGHRA and CDR2 YSYEKL. In DNA, the CDR3 is TGCGCCAGCAGTCGGGTTGGGCAGGCCTCCTACGAGCAGTACTTC. Encoded protein: CASSRVGQASYEQYF.

V is TRBV5-6 and J is TRBJ2-3, with D unclear. CDR1 is SGHDT and CDR2 is YYEEEE in the germline V gene. V lost 0 bases and J 3 bases, leaving 2 bases between the germline ends. The CDR3 extends over 12 amino acids. CDR3 residues: CASSLETDTQYF. For the CDR3, the DNA is TGTGCCAGCAGCTTGGAAACAGATACGCAGTATTTT.

As to this clone: Different DNA sequences within this sample yield the same CDR3. The rearrangement links TRBV11-2 to TRBJ2-1; the D is unclear. With 1 base removed from V and 0 bases from J, the gap between germline ends came to 7 bases. This CDR3 spans 15 amino acids. CDR1 is SGHAT, CDR2 FQNNGV, per germline. The CDR3 sequence: CASSLVGSSYNEQFF. Here the CDR3 DNA reads TGTGCCAGCAGCTTAGTTGGCAGCTCCTACAATGAGCAGTTCTTC.